These 2 T cell receptor beta chains were sequenced from one sample in a study of long-term antiretroviral therapy in people with HIV. At the survey level, the v3.0 immunoSEQ assay was run. Profiling relied on immunoSEQ multiplex PCR, and the TCRdb table lists in-frame clones only, not all of them. The profile shows some 20,000 clones, around 80% of them singletons. Sequenced material: unsorted PBMCs, taken 2.9 years after starting antiretroviral therapy. The receptors originated from a woman aged 25 to 39 with HIV.

The chain is built from TRBV9 and TRBJ1-4, with D unresolved. CDR1 and CDR2 (germline): SGDLS, YYNGEE. The CDR3 contains 13 residues. Trimming removed 4 bases from V and 5 bases from J, with 9 bases in between. The CDR3 coding sequence is TGTGCCAGCAGCCCCCGGAGCAATGAAAAACTGTTTTTT. Its translation is CASSPRSNEKLFF.

This CDR3 is CASSWRKETQYF. The CDR3 DNA is TGTGCCAGCAGCTGGCGAAAGGAGACCCAGTACTTC. The rearrangement joins TRBV5-5 to TRBJ2-5; D gene uncertain. V lost 3 bases and J 5 bases, leaving 8 bases between the germline ends. The CDR3 is made up of 12 amino acids. Germline CDR1 and CDR2: SGHKS and YYEKEE (reference sequence).